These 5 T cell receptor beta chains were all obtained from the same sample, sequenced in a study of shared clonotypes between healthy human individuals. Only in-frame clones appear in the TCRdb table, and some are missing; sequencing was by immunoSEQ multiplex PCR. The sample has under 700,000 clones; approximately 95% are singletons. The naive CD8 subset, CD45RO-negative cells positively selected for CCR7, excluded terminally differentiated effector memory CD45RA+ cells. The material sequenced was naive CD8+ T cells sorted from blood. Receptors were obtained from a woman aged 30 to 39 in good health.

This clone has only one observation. The CDR3 DNA reads TGTGCCAGCAGTCCGACCCTACAGGGACTCACAGATACGCAGTATTTT. Its protein product is CASSPTLQGLTDTQYF. V gene TRBV27 combines with J gene TRBJ2-3; either TRBD1 or TRBD2 may supply D (6 bases each). The CDR3 has 16 residues. Germline CDR1 MNHEY, CDR2 SMNVEV (reference sequence). V shed 5 bases and J shed 2 bases, with 17 bases lying between them.

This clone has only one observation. Here the CDR3 reads CASSLTFSRTNNGYTF. CDR3 DNA sequence: TGTGCCAGCAGCTTGACTTTCTCGCGGACAAACAACGGCTACACCTTC. The chain is built from TRBV5-6 and TRBJ1-2, with D possibly TRBD1 on 5 matching bases. V dropped 1 base and J dropped 8 bases, with 21 bases sitting between them. Germline CDR1 reads SGHDT; CDR2 reads YYEEEE. This CDR3 region has 16 residues. Looking up the rest from reference TRBV5-6 and TRBJ1-2 gives the full variable domain: DAGVTQSPTHLIKTRGQQVTLRCSPKSGHDTVSWYQQALGQGPQFIFQYYEEEERQRGNFPDRFSGHQFPNYSSELNVNALLLGDSALYLCASSLTFSRTNNGYTFGSGTRLTVV.

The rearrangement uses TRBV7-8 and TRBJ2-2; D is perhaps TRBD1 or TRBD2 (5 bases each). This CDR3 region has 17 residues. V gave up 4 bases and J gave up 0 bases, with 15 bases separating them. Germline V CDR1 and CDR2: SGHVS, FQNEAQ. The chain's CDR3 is CASSSILGGANTGELFF. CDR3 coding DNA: TGTGCCAGCAGCTCCATCCTTGGGGGAGCGAACACCGGGGAGCTGTTTTTT. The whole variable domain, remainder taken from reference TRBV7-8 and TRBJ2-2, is GAGVSQSPRYKVAKRGQDVALRCDPISGHVSLFWYQQALGQGPEFLTYFQNEAQLDKSGLPSDRFFAERPEGSVSTLKIQRTQQEDSAVYLCASSSILGGANTGELFFGEGSRLTVL.

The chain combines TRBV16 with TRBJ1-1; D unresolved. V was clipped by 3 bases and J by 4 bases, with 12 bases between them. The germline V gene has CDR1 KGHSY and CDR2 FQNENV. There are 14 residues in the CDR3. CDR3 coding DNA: TGTGCCAGCAGCCATTCCGAGGGTTTCACTGAAGCTTTCTTT. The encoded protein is CASSHSEGFTEAFF.

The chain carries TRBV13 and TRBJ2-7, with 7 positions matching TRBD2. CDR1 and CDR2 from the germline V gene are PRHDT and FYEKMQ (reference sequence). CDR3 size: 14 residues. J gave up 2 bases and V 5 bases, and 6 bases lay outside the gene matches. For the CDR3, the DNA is TGTGCCAGCAGCCCCCCCGGGGGGACCTACGAGCAGTACTTC. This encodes CASSPPGGTYEQYF.